The text below deals with one TCR gamma chain. The protein TCRdb gives is from a much larger clone and does not agree with this DNA's translation at residue 5, likely a read error; the protein shown here comes from the DNA. The data were taken from a study of gamma-delta T cells after stem cell transplantation. TCRdb re-called the RT-PCR reads via CATT. The sample gives some 2,100 gamma-chain clones, more than 6.5% of which show up once; roughly 62% is in the top ten. CDR1 and CDR2 (germline): GITISATS, ISYDGTV (reference sequence). This CDR3 is built from 11 residues. This receptor was taken from a human donor. It is not recorded whose cells these are; they may come from a transplant donor. This chain joins TRGV9 and TRGJ1 or TRGJ2. TCRdb records no J gene; here it was assigned by comparing the DNA to germline. Input material: gamma-delta T cells. The CDR3 bases are TGTGCCTTGTGGGGGGTGCATAGGAAACTCTTT. Residues: CALWGVHRKLF.